The clone carrying this T cell receptor (beta chain) was seen only a few times. Its antigen is currently unknown. The data are from a study of T-cell memory formation after mild COVID-19. Researchers used 5'RACE with constant-segment primers to make TCR alpha and TCR beta cDNA libraries that carry sample barcodes and UMIs. TCRdb re-derived calls from the 5' RACE reads in MiXCR, one entry per CDR3 protein. The sample carries 210,000 or so distinct CDR3 sequences, around 17% recorded once. The study's findings and limits: Contracting CD4+ clones lay largely in CM and EM, with CD8+ ones residing in EMRA.

The clonotype originates from an adult woman who had mild COVID-19 (a few samples of this study predate the infection). Cell type and time point are not known. Sequenced: PBMCs or a T cell subset sorted from them (not recorded which).

The CDR3 reads CASSVIAGGGNEQFF. The CDR3 DNA reads TGTGCCAGCAGCGTAATTGCGGGAGGAGGTAATGAGCAGTTCTTC. The chain has TRBV9 and TRBJ2-1, with 8 bases fitting TRBD2. The trim removed 1 base at V and 7 bases at J, leaving 7 bases unmatched. Germline V gene data show CDR1 as SGDLS and CDR2 as YYNGEE. The CDR3 runs 15 residues.